Listed here are 5 T cell receptor beta chains from one sample, sequenced in a study of blood T cell repertoires in COVID-19. Clones were read by immunoSEQ multiplex PCR, and TCRdb kept only the in-frame ones, dropping some. The sample has 45,000 to 60,000 clones; approximately 81% are singletons. The sequenced sample consisted of peripheral blood. Receptor source: an elderly woman with acute or convalescent COVID-19.

V usage is TRBV11-2 and J usage is TRBJ2-5; a possible D gene is TRBD2 (5 bases). V was shortened by 4 bases and J by 5 bases, with 23 bases between the two germline ends. The CDR3 is made up of 17 amino acids. The germline V gene encodes CDR1 SGHAT and CDR2 FQNNGV. CDR3 coding DNA: TGTGCCAGCAGCTCATATCCGGGATCCCCGACGTTTGAGACCCAGTACTTC. Translation gives CASSSYPGSPTFETQYF.

V and J are TRBV5-4 and TRBJ2-2; 11 positions match TRBD2. Germline CDR1 and CDR2: SGHNT and YYREEE (reference sequence). This CDR3 spans 15 amino acids. V gave up 5 bases and J gave up 4 bases; unmatched junction bases: 4. The CDR3: CASRPGTSGTGELFF. The CDR3 bases are TGTGCCAGCAGGCCCGGGACTAGCGGCACCGGGGAGCTGTTTTTT. The full variable domain, its missing parts supplied by reference TRBV5-4 and TRBJ2-2, is ETGVTQSPTHLIKTRGQQVTLRCSSQSGHNTVSWYQQALGQGPQFIFQYYREEENGRGNFPPRFSGLQFPNYSSELNVNALELDDSALYLCASRPGTSGTGELFFGEGSRLTVL.

V and J are TRBV6-5 and TRBJ1-5; 9 bases map to TRBD1. This CDR3 contains 16 residues. V lost 0 bases and J lost 4; bases outside the gene matches: 4. The germline V gene has CDR1 MNHEY and CDR2 SVGAGI. The CDR3 DNA reads as TGTGCCAGCAGTTACTCGGGGACAGGGCTGAATCAGCCCCAGCATTTT. This encodes CASSYSGTGLNQPQHF.

The chain has TRBV21-1 and TRBJ2-5; TRBD2 is the table's D call and was not checked against the DNA. TRBV21-1 is noted as a pseudogene. The CDR3 runs 14 residues. CDR3 sequence (DNA): TGTGCCAGCAGCGCTGGACGGGGAAAAGAGACCCAGTACTTC. The encoded protein is CASSAGRGKETQYF.

This chain uses TRBV11-2 with TRBJ2-3, with 7 bases identical to TRBD2. The germline CDR1 and CDR2 sequences are SGHAT and FQNNGV. This CDR3 region has 17 residues. J was trimmed by 1 base and V by 4 bases; bases with no gene match: 11. The CDR3 DNA follows: TGTGCCAGCAGCTCGCCTCGATCGGCGGGGGGCACAGATACGCAGTATTTT. Its translation is CASSSPRSAGGTDTQYF.